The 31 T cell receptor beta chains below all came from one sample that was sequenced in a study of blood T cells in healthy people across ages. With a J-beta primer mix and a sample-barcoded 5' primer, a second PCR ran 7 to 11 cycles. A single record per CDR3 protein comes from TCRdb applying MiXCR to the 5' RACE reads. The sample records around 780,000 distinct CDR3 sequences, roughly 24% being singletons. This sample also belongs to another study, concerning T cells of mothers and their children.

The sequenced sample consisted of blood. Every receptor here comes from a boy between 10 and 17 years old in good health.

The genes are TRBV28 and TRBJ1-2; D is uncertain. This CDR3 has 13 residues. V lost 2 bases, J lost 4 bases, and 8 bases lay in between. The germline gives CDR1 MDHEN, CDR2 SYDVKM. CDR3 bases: TGTGCCAGCAGTTTAACGGCAGTCTATGGCTACACCTTC. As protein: CASSLTAVYGYTF.

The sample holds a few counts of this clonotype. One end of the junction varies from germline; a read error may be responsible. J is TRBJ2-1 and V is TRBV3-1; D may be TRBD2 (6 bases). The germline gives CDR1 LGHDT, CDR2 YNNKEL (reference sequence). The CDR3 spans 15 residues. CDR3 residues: CASSQDLTSFNVQFF. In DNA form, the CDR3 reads TGTGCCAGCAGCCAAGATCTAACTAGCTTCAATGTGCAGTTCTTC.

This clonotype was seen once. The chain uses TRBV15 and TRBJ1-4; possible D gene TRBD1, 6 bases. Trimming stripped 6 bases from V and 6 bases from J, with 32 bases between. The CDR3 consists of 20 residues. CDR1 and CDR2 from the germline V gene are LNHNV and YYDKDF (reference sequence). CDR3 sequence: CATRLQGTGTESWLDEKLFF. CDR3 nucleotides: TGTGCCACCAGACTGCAGGGGACCGGGACGGAATCTTGGTTGGATGAAAAACTGTTTTTT.

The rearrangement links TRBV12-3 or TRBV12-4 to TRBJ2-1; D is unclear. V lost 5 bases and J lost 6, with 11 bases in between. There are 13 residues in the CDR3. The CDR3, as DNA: TGTGCCAGCAGTCCCCGGCCCCTCAATGAGCAGTTCTTC. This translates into CASSPRPLNEQFF.

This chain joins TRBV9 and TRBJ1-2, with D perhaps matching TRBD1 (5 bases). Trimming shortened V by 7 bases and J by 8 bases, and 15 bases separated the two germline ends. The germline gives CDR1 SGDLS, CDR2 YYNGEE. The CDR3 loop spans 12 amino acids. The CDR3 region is CASGTNQGGYTF. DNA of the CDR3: TGTGCCAGCGGGACTAACCAGGGCGGCTACACCTTC.

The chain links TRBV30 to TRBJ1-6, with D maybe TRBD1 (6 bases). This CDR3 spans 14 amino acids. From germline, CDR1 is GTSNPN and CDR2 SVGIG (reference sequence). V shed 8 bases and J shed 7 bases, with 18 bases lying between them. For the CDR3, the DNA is TGTGCCAGAGCCCATGGGACATCCAATTCACCCCTCCACTTT. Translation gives CARAHGTSNSPLHF.

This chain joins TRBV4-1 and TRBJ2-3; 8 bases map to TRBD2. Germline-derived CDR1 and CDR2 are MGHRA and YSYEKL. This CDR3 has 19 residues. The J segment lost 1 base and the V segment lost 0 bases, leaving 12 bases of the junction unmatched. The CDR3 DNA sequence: TGCGCCAGCAGCCAAGAGCCCGCGCGGGGGGCCAGAGGCACAGATACGCAGTATTTT. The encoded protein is CASSQEPARGARGTDTQYF.

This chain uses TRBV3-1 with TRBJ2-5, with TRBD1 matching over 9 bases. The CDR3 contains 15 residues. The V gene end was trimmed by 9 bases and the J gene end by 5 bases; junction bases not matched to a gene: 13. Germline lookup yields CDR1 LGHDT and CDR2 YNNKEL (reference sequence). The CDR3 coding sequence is TGTGCCAGTAGTACATCCGGGACAGGGAAGGAGACCCAGTACTTC. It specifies CASSTSGTGKETQYF.

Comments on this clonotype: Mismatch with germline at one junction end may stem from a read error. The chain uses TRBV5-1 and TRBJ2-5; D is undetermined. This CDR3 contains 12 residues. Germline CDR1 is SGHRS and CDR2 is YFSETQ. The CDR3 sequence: CASSLAGIEQLF. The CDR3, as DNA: TGCGCCAGCAGCTTGGCTGGGATTGAGCAGCTCTTC.

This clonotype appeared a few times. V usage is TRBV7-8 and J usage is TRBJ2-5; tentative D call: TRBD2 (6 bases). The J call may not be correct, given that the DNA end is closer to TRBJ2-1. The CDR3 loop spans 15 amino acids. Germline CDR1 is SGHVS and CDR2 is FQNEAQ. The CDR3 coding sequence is TGTGCCAGCAGCGCGCGGGGAGAATTTCAAGGTGAGCAGTTCTTC. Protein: CASSARGEFQGEQFF.

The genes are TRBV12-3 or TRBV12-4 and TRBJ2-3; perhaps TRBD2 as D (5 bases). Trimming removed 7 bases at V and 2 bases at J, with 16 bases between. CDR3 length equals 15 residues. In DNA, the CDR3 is TGTGCCAGCACCCCGGAGGTTGGCGTCACAGATACGCAGTATTTT. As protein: CASTPEVGVTDTQYF.

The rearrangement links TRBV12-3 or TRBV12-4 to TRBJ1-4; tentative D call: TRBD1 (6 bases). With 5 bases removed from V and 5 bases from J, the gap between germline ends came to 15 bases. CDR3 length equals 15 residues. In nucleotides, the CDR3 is TGTGCCAGCAGTCAAGGGGGGGGCTGGAATGAAAAACTGTTTTTT. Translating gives CASSQGGGWNEKLFF.

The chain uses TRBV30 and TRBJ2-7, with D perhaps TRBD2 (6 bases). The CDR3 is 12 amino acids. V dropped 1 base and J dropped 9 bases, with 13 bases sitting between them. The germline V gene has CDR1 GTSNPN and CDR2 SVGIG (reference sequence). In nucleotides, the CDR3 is TGTGCCTGGAGTGCGGGAGCGTCGGGGCAGTACTTC. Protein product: CAWSAGASGQYF.

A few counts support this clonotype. DNA for the CDR3: TGTGCCAGCAGTGAAGCTAGGGGTAGCGGGGGGACTCAGTACTTC. Encoded protein: CASSEARGSGGTQYF. V and J are TRBV2 and TRBJ2-4; 10 bases are shared with TRBD2. Germline V lookup: CDR1 SNHLY, CDR2 FYNNEI. V dropped 0 bases and J dropped 12; count of bases not matched to a gene: 8. The CDR3 has 15 residues.

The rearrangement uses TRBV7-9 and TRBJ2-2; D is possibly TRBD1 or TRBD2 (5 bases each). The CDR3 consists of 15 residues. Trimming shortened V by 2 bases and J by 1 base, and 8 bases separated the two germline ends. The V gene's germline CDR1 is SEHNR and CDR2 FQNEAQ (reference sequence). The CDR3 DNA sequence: TGTGCCAGCAGCTTAAGGGACCAGAACACCGGGGAGCTGTTTTTT. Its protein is CASSLRDQNTGELFF.

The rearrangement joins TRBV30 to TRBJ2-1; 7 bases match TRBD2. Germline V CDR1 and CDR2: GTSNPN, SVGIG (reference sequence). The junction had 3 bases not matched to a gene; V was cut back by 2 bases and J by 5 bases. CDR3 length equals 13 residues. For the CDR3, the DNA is TGTGCCTGGAGTCGGGGGGTTAACAATGAGCAGTTCTTC. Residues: CAWSRGVNNEQFF.

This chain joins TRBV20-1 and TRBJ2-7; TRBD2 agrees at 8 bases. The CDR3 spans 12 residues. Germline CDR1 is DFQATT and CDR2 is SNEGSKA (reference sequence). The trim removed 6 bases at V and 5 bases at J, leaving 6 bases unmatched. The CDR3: CSARTSRDEQYF. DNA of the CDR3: TGCAGTGCCCGGACTAGCCGGGACGAGCAGTACTTC.

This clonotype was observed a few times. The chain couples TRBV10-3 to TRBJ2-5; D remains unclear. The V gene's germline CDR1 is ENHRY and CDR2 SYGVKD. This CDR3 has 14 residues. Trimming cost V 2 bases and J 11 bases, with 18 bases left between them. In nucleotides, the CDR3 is TGTGCCATCAGTGAGCCTAGTTCAGACAATGAGCAGTACTTC. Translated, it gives CAISEPSSDNEQYF.

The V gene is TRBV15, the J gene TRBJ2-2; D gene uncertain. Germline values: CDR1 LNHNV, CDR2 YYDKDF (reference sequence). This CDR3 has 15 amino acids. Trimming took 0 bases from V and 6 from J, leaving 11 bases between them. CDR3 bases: TGTGCCACCAGCAGAGACCAGAGTCGGGCCGGGGAGCTGTTTTTT. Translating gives CATSRDQSRAGELFF.

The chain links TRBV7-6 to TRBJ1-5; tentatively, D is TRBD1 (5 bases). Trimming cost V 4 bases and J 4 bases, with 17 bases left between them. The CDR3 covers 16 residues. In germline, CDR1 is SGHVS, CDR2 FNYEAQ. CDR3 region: CASSSSQGEGNQPQHF. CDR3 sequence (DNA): TGTGCCAGCAGCTCGAGTCAGGGAGAAGGAAATCAGCCCCAGCATTTT.

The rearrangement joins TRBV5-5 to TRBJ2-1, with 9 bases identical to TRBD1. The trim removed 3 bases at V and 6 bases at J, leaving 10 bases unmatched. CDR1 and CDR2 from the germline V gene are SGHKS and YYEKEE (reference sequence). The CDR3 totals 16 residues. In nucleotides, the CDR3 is TGTGCCAGCAGCTGGACAGGGGACTACGCCTTCAATGAGCAGTTCTTC. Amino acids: CASSWTGDYAFNEQFF.

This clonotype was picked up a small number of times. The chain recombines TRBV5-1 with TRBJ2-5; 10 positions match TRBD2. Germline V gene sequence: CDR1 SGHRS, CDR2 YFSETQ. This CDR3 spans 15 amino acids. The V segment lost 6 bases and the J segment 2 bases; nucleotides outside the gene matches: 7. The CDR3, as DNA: TGCGCCAGCACCAAAGCGGGGGGGTTACAAGAGACCCAGTACTTC. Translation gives CASTKAGGLQETQYF.

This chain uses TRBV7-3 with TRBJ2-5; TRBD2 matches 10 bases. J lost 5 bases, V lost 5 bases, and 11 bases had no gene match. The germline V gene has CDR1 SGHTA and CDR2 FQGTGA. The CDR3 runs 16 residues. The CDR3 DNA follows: TGTGCCAGCAGCCCGTTTGGTAGCGGGGGGTGGGAGACCCAGTACTTC. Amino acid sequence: CASSPFGSGGWETQYF.

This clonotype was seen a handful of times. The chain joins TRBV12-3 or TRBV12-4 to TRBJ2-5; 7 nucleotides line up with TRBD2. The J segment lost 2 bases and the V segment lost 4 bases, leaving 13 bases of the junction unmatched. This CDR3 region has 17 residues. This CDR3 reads CASSYSLGRGTQETQYF. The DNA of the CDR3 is TGTGCCAGCAGTTATTCCCTAGGGCGGGGGACGCAAGAGACCCAGTACTTC.

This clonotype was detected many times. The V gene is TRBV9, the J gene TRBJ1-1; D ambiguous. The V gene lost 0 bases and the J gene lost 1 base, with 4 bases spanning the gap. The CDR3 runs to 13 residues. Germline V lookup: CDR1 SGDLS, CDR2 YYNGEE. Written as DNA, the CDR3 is TGTGCCAGCAGCGTAGACAGGAACACTGAAGCTTTCTTT. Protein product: CASSVDRNTEAFF.

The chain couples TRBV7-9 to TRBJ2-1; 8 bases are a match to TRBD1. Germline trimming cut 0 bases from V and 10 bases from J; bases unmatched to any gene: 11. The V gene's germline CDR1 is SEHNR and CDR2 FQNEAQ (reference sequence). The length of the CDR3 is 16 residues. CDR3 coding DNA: TGTGCCAGCAGCTTAGCGGGGACCCAGGGGGCTATGGAGCAGTTCTTC. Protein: CASSLAGTQGAMEQFF.

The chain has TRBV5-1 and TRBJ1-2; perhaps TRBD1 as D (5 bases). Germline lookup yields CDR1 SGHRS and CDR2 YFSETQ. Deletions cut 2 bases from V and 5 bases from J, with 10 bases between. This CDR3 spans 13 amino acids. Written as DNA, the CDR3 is TGCGCCAGCAGCTTTCAGGGTGTTTATGGCTACACCTTC. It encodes CASSFQGVYGYTF.

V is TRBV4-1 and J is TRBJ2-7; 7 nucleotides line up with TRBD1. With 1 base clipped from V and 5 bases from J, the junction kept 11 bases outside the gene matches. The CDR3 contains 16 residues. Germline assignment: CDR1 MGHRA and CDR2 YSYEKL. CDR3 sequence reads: CASSQVGTVVPHEQYF. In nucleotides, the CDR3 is TGCGCCAGCAGCCAAGTAGGGACAGTAGTACCCCACGAGCAGTACTTC.

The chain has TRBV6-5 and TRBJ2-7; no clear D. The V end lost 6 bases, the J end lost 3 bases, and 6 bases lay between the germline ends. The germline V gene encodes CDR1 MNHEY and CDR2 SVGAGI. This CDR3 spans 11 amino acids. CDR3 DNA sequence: TGTGCCAGCAGGAACAACTACGAGCAGTACTTC. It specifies CASRNNYEQYF.

CDR3 in amino acids: CSAGDSRQTQYF. CDR3 DNA: TGCAGTGCTGGGGACAGTAGGCAGACCCAGTACTTC. The J gene is TRBJ2-5, the V gene TRBV20-1; 7 bases are a match to TRBD1. This CDR3 has 12 residues. The junction had 6 bases not matched to a gene; V was cut back by 5 bases and J by 6 bases. Germline values: CDR1 DFQATT, CDR2 SNEGSKA (reference sequence).

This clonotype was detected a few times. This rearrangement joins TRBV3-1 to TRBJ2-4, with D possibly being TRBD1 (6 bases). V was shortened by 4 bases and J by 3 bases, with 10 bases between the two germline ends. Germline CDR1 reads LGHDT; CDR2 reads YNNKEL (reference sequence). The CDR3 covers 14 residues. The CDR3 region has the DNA TGTGCCAGCAGCCCAGAGGGGGACAAAAACATTCAGTACTTC. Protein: CASSPEGDKNIQYF.